This T cell receptor beta chain was observed in a study of blood T cell repertoires in COVID-19. Libraries were prepared by immunoSEQ multiplex PCR; TCRdb keeps only in-frame clonotypes and omits some of them. The table lists more than 250,000 clones, 90% of them singletons. The CDR3 runs 16 residues. CDR1 is PRHDT and CDR2 is FYEKMQ in the germline V gene (reference sequence). V was clipped by 0 bases and J by 5 bases, with 13 bases between them. The age range of participants was about 18 to 95 years, with residence in about 25 US areas. V usage is TRBV13 and J usage is TRBJ2-2, with TRBD2 as a possible D gene (5 bases). This TCR was recovered from a woman between 18 and 29 years old with acute COVID-19. The sequencing input was PBMCs or T cells enriched from blood (not recorded which). The CDR3 nucleotides are TGTGCCAGCAGCTTAGGCCTGGGAAAGCGGACCGGGGAGCTGTTTTTT. This gives the protein CASSLGLGKRTGELFF.